This T cell receptor beta chain was retrieved from a study of blood T cell repertoires in COVID-19. For the study at large: Samples taken during acute and convalescent COVID-19 were collected in the United States, Italy and Spain. In each case, the material was cDNA or gDNA derived from T cells, B-cell-depleted T cells, or PBMCs.

CDR3 length: 14 residues. Germline CDR1 and CDR2: SGHRS and YFSETQ. Between the trimmed V and J ends, which lost 0 bases and 0 bases, there was a span of 6 bases. Original analysis: Amplification from reference gene primers served as the basis for estimated nucleated cell counts. Profiled with immunoSEQ multiplex PCR; TCRdb holds only in-frame clones, not every one. V, J and clone size were drawn from that table, and D and trimming were deduced from the DNA. This table has more than 90,000 clones, 82% appearing once. The TCR was taken from a man in his 70s with acute or convalescent COVID-19. Sequenced: peripheral blood. The chain joins TRBV5-1 to TRBJ1-2; the D is unclear. This CDR3 reads CASSLDQTNYGYTF. The DNA for the CDR3 is TGCGCCAGCAGCTTGGACCAGACTAACTATGGCTACACCTTC.